The rows below give T cell receptor beta chains drawn from one sample of a study of blood T cell repertoires in COVID-19. Profiling relied on immunoSEQ multiplex PCR, and the TCRdb table lists in-frame clones only, not all of them. The sample contains a few hundred thousand clones, about 88% of which appear only once. Sequencing was performed on PBMCs or T cells enriched from blood (not recorded which). The receptors originated from a woman in her 40s who had recovered from COVID-19. Each CDR3 is given with its conserved first and last residue. A D gene is named only where the DNA matches it firmly.

j_call: TRBJ1-1
d_call: TRBD1
v_call: TRBV4-1
cdr3_aa: CASSQEPPGTDDTEAFF

j_call: TRBJ1-1
d_call: -
v_call: TRBV25-1
cdr3_aa: CASSELGVSTEAFF

j_call: TRBJ2-1
d_call: TRBD2
v_call: TRBV5-1
cdr3_aa: CASSFYSGRAKNEQFF

j_call: TRBJ2-1
d_call: TRBD1
v_call: TRBV7-2
cdr3_aa: CASRRTGQNEQFF

j_call: TRBJ2-2
d_call: -
v_call: TRBV6-4
cdr3_aa: CASSEQANTGELFF

j_call: TRBJ2-1
d_call: -
v_call: TRBV21-1
cdr3_aa: CASGSSGGAYNEQFF

j_call: TRBJ2-5
d_call: TRBD1
v_call: TRBV19
cdr3_aa: CASSAEQGAWETQYF

j_call: TRBJ2-5
d_call: TRBD2
v_call: TRBV29-1
cdr3_aa: CSVEMRGGFQETQYF

j_call: TRBJ2-1
d_call: -
v_call: TRBV27
cdr3_aa: CASSYRILEYEQFF

j_call: TRBJ1-1
d_call: TRBD1
v_call: TRBV19
cdr3_aa: CASSSLQGKNTEAFF

j_call: TRBJ2-7
d_call: -
v_call: TRBV28
cdr3_aa: CASSLGSRYEQYF

j_call: TRBJ2-1
d_call: -
v_call: TRBV4-3
cdr3_aa: CASSQVGGRIYNEQFF

j_call: TRBJ2-3
d_call: TRBD2
v_call: TRBV9
cdr3_aa: CASSTGLAGGDTQYF

j_call: TRBJ2-7
d_call: TRBD1
v_call: TRBV27
cdr3_aa: CASSFRDRPSYEQYF

j_call: TRBJ2-5
d_call: TRBD1
v_call: TRBV27
cdr3_aa: CASSAWDRGRETQYF

j_call: TRBJ1-2
d_call: TRBD1
v_call: TRBV27
cdr3_aa: CASSLWGQGRDGYTF

j_call: TRBJ2-2
d_call: -
v_call: TRBV9
cdr3_aa: CASSVKLAGELFF

j_call: TRBJ1-1
d_call: TRBD1
v_call: TRBV30
cdr3_aa: CAWTGTGGAYTEAFF

j_call: TRBJ1-1
d_call: -
v_call: TRBV7-2
cdr3_aa: CASSLVAGVNTEAFF

j_call: TRBJ1-5
d_call: TRBD1
v_call: TRBV7-8
cdr3_aa: CASSQYRESGQGINQPQHF

j_call: TRBJ2-5
d_call: -
v_call: TRBV30
cdr3_aa: CAWSVPGVETQYF

j_call: TRBJ1-2
d_call: TRBD1
v_call: TRBV4-1
cdr3_aa: CASSQPGRTGVGGYTF

j_call: TRBJ2-3
d_call: -
v_call: TRBV4-1
cdr3_aa: CASSQAPGFADTQYF

j_call: TRBJ2-3
d_call: TRBD2
v_call: TRBV5-5
cdr3_aa: CASRPVGGRTDTQYF

j_call: TRBJ2-1
d_call: TRBD2
v_call: TRBV18
cdr3_aa: CASSPPSLLAGALEQFF

j_call: TRBJ2-2
d_call: -
v_call: TRBV9
cdr3_aa: CASSERAGELFF

j_call: TRBJ2-2
d_call: TRBD1
v_call: TRBV9
cdr3_aa: CASSLTGQGAGTGELFF

j_call: TRBJ1-4
d_call: TRBD1
v_call: TRBV2
cdr3_aa: CASSGQGSTNEKLFF

j_call: TRBJ2-7
d_call: -
v_call: TRBV12-3/TRBV12-4
cdr3_aa: CASSFAGPYEQYF

j_call: TRBJ1-5
d_call: TRBD1
v_call: TRBV7-6
cdr3_aa: CASSLLGGEQPQHF

j_call: TRBJ1-1
d_call: -
v_call: TRBV19
cdr3_aa: CASSAGRNTEAFF

j_call: TRBJ2-7
d_call: TRBD2
v_call: TRBV7-8
cdr3_aa: CASSSGRYGTSAYEQYF

j_call: TRBJ2-7
d_call: -
v_call: TRBV7-8
cdr3_aa: CASSLDEWSSYEQYF

j_call: TRBJ2-7
d_call: -
v_call: TRBV9
cdr3_aa: CASSVAPGIRYEQYF

j_call: TRBJ2-1
d_call: TRBD2
v_call: TRBV19
cdr3_aa: CASSRTGGRDNEQFF

j_call: TRBJ1-1
d_call: -
v_call: TRBV7-2
cdr3_aa: CASSLMEMNTEAFF

j_call: TRBJ2-1
d_call: -
v_call: TRBV5-1
cdr3_aa: CASSLANTYNEQFF

j_call: TRBJ2-1
d_call: TRBD1
v_call: TRBV5-1
cdr3_aa: CASSLEGTGFDEQFF

j_call: TRBJ1-4
d_call: TRBD1
v_call: TRBV6-1
cdr3_aa: CASSDNRGLDEKLFF

j_call: TRBJ2-7
d_call: -
v_call: TRBV5-1
cdr3_aa: CASSWRASYEQYF

j_call: TRBJ2-2
d_call: TRBD2
v_call: TRBV5-4
cdr3_aa: CASSLPSGGTGELFF

j_call: TRBJ1-1
d_call: TRBD1
v_call: TRBV15
cdr3_aa: CATSRDRGLVTEAFF

j_call: TRBJ1-2
d_call: TRBD1
v_call: TRBV7-2
cdr3_aa: CASSLVGQGSGYTF

j_call: TRBJ1-2
d_call: TRBD1
v_call: TRBV28
cdr3_aa: CASSLAGGAVGYTF

j_call: TRBJ2-7
d_call: TRBD1
v_call: TRBV30
cdr3_aa: CAWSVSKRQGSSEQYF

j_call: TRBJ2-2
d_call: TRBD1
v_call: TRBV2
cdr3_aa: CAGQGANTGELFF

j_call: TRBJ2-1
d_call: -
v_call: TRBV5-3
cdr3_aa: CARSYQGTNNEQFF

j_call: TRBJ2-1
d_call: TRBD2
v_call: TRBV9
cdr3_aa: CASSDSLAGVSYNEQFF